Listed below are T cell receptor beta chains from one sample, sequenced in a study of T cells in Graves' hyperthyroidism and ophthalmopathy. MiXCR was run by TCRdb on the multiplex PCR reads, yielding one entry per CDR3 protein. Of some 370,000 distinct CDR3 sequences listed, roughly an eighth are singletons. The sequencing sample was made of blood. These receptors were taken from a man aged 45 to 65 with Graves' ophthalmopathy. Each CDR3 is given with its conserved first and last residue. The order of the fields is J gene, V gene, clone size, D gene, CDR3 protein, CDR3 DNA. A D gene is named only where the DNA matches it firmly. Rows give clone size only sometimes, using once, few, many, or a class for an expanded clone.

TRBJ2-3 TRBV30 many TRBD1 CAWNRGADTQYF TGTGCCTGGAACAGGGGAGCAGATACGCAGTATTTT
TRBJ1-1 TRBV30 many . CAWMKGVYTEAFF TGTGCCTGGATGAAGGGGGTTTACACTGAAGCTTTCTTT
TRBJ2-7 TRBV11-3 many TRBD1 CASSLRQTGGYEQYF TGTGCCAGCAGCTTACGACAGACAGGGGGCTACGAGCAGTACTTC
TRBJ2-7 TRBV20-1 few TRBD1 CSASDRGWYEQYF TGCAGTGCTAGCGACAGGGGATGGTACGAGCAGTACTTC
TRBJ2-7 TRBV2 few TRBD2 CASSQSNTSGRLSYEQYF TGTGCCAGCAGCCAATCAAACACTAGCGGGAGACTCTCCTACGAGCAGTACTTC
TRBJ2-7 TRBV27 few TRBD2 CASRKTGGYEQYF TGTGCCAGCAGAAAGACCGGGGGGTACGAGCAGTACTTC
TRBJ2-5 TRBV5-1 . . CASSSGPRLEETQYF TGCGCCAGCAGCTCCGGACCCCGACTGGAAGAGACCCAGTACTTC
TRBJ1-1 TRBV29-1 few TRBD1 CSEQGQENTEAFF TGCAGCGAACAGGGACAGGAGAACACTGAAGCTTTCTTT
TRBJ1-5 TRBV19 . . CASSWFLGPGSRGNQPQHF TGTGCCAGTAGCTGGTTTCTGGGCCCCGGTTCGAGGGGCAATCAGCCCCAGCATTTT
TRBJ2-2 TRBV10-3 . . CAISEASDTGELFF TGTGCCATCAGTGAGGCTAGCGACACCGGGGAGCTGTTTTTT
TRBJ2-7 TRBV11-2 many TRBD1 CASSSTTGGNEQYF TGTGCCAGCAGCTCCACGACAGGGGGGAACGAGCAGTACTTC
TRBJ2-5 TRBV7-9 few TRBD2 CASSFHGEGLETQYF TGTGCCAGCAGCTTCCACGGGGAGGGCCTGGAGACCCAGTACTTC
TRBJ2-7 TRBV5-4 . . CASSLGGAGILYEQYF TGTGCCAGCAGCTTGGGGGGCGCGGGAATCCTCTACGAGCAGTACTTC
TRBJ2-7 TRBV7-8 . TRBD1 CASSQDRARREQYF TGTGCCAGCAGCCAGGACAGGGCCCGGCGCGAGCAGTACTTC
TRBJ2-2 TRBV5-1 many . CASSLVRLGLKNTGELFF TGCGCCAGCAGCTTGGTGAGACTCGGACTCAAGAACACCGGGGAGCTGTTTTTT
TRBJ2-3 TRBV28 many TRBD2 CASSFPGGTTDTQYF TGTGCCAGCAGTTTTCCGGGAGGTACCACAGATACGCAGTATTTT
TRBJ2-7 TRBV20-1 many TRBD1 CSAQGGTGGSYEQYF TGCAGTGCTCAAGGTGGGACAGGGGGGTCCTACGAGCAGTACTTC
TRBJ2-7 TRBV6-1 . TRBD1 CASSGSGTGVYEQYF TGTGCCAGCAGTGGCTCCGGGACAGGGGTTTACGAGCAGTACTTC
TRBJ2-7 TRBV2 many TRBD1 CASSPGTGMAKYEQYF TGTGCCAGCAGTCCCGGGACAGGGATGGCCAAGTACGAGCAGTACTTC
TRBJ1-2 TRBV7-2 many . CARGLRTPNYGYTF TGTGCCAGGGGGTTGAGGACTCCTAACTATGGCTACACCTTC
TRBJ1-2 TRBV5-5 many . CASSLGQLRGYTF TGTGCCAGCAGCTTAGGACAGCTGCGAGGCTACACCTTC
TRBJ1-1 TRBV3-1 many . CASSRRGGLGTEAFF TGTGCCAGCAGCCGGAGGGGTGGACTGGGCACTGAAGCTTTCTTT
TRBJ2-7 TRBV7-2 . . CASSYRYGDEQYF TGTGCCAGCAGCTACCGATACGGAGACGAGCAGTACTTC
TRBJ1-1 TRBV5-1 many . CASRTSVNTEAFF TGCGCCAGCAGAACCTCAGTGAACACTGAAGCTTTCTTT